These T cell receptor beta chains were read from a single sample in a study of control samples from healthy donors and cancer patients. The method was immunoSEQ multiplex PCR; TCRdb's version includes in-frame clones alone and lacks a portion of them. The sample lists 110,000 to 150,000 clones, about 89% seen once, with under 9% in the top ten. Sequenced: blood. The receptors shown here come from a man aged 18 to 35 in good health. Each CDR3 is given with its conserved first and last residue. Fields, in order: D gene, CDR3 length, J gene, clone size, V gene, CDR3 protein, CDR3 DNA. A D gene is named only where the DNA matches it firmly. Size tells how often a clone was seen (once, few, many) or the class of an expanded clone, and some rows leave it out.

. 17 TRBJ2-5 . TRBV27 CASRSLGGAGFQETQYF TGTGCCAGCAGATCGCTAGGGGGGGCAGGGTTTCAAGAGACCCAGTACTTC
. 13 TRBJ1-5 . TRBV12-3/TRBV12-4 CASSSLRSQPQHF TGTGCCAGCAGTTCCTTACGGTCCCAGCCCCAGCATTTT
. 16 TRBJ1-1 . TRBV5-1 CASSLSTQGVGTEAFF TGCGCCAGCAGCTTGTCTACACAGGGAGTAGGGACTGAAGCTTTCTTT
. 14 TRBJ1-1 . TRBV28 CASSLGGENTEAFF TGTGCCAGCAGTTTGGGTGGGGAGAACACTGAAGCTTTCTTT
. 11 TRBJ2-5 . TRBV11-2 CASSYRDQEYF TGTGCCAGCAGCTACCGGGACCAGGAGTACTTC
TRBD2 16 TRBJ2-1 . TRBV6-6 CASNPGTSGSYNEQFF TGTGCCAGCAACCCCGGGACTAGCGGTTCCTACAATGAGCAGTTCTTC
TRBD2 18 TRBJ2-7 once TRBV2 CASSRPTITSGVWYEQYF TGTGCCAGCAGCCGACCGACTATTACTAGCGGGGTCTGGTACGAGCAGTACTTC
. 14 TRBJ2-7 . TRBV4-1 CASSQVQGIYEQYF TGCGCCAGCAGCCAAGTACAAGGGATCTACGAGCAGTACTTC
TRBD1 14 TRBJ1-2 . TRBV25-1 CASSPGTGGYGYTF TGTGCCAGCAGTCCCGGGACAGGGGGCTATGGCTACACCTTC
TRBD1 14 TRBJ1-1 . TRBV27 CASRPGQRNTEAFF TGTGCCAGCAGACCGGGACAGAGGAACACTGAAGCTTTCTTT
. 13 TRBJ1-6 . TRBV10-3 CAIKSNPDSPLHF TGTGCCATCAAATCGAACCCTGATTCACCCCTCCACTTT
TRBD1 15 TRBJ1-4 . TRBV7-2 CASSLAGQPNEKLFF TGTGCCAGCAGCTTAGCGGGACAGCCTAATGAAAAACTGTTTTTT
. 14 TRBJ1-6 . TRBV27 CASSFGRAKSPLHF TGTGCCAGCAGTTTTGGCAGGGCTAAGTCACCCCTCCACTTT
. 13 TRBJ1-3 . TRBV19 CASTLRWGNTIYF TGTGCCAGTACCCTTCGGTGGGGAAACACCATATATTTT
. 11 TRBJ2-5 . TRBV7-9 CASSLGFAQYF TGTGCCAGCAGCTTAGGATTTGCCCAGTACTTC
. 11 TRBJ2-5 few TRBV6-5 CASSYKETQYF TGTGCCAGCAGCTATAAAGAGACCCAGTACTTC
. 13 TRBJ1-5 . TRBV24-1 CATRGGDNQPQHF TGTGCCACCAGGGGAGGGGACAATCAGCCCCAGCATTTT
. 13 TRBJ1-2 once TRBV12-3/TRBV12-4 CASSLPGEGGYTF TGTGCCAGCAGCTTACCTGGGGAGGGGGGCTACACCTTC
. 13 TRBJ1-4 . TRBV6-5 CASSGQSNEKLFF TGTGCCAGCAGCGGACAGTCTAATGAAAAACTGTTTTTT
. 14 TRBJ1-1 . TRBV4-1 CASSQEPRGPEAFF TGCGCCAGCAGCCAAGAGCCTAGGGGCCCTGAAGCTTTCTTT
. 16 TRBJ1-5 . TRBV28 CASSLLGGQSNQPQHF TGTGCCAGCAGTTTATTGGGGGGCCAGAGCAATCAGCCCCAGCATTTT
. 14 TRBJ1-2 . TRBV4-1 CASSLQDPRDGYTF TGCGCCAGCAGCCTACAAGACCCGAGGGATGGCTACACCTTC
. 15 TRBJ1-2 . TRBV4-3 CASSQGLQGKDGYTF TGCGCCAGCAGCCAAGGTCTACAGGGAAAGGACGGCTACACCTTC
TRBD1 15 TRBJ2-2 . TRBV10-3 CAIRGSTGGTGELFF TGTGCCATCAGAGGCTCGACAGGGGGCACCGGGGAGCTGTTTTTT
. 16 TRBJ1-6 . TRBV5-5 CASSLANDRRNSPLHF TGTGCCAGCAGCTTGGCGAATGACAGACGGAATTCACCCCTCCACTTT
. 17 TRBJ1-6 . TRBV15 CATSRAPPKFLNSPLHF TGTGCCACCAGCAGAGCCCCCCCCAAGTTTTTAAATTCACCCCTCCACTTT
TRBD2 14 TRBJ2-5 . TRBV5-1 CASSEGTSGETQYF TGCGCCAGCAGCGAAGGGACTAGCGGCGAGACCCAGTACTTC
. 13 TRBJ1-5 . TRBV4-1 CASSQETGQPQHF TGCGCCAGCAGCCAAGAAACAGGCCAGCCCCAGCATTTT
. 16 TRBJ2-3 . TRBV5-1 CASSLWQGDSTDTQYF TGCGCCAGCAGCTTGTGGCAGGGAGACAGCACAGATACGCAGTATTTT
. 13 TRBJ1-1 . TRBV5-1 CASSLEGRTEAFF TGCGCCAGCAGCTTGGAGGGGAGAACTGAAGCTTTCTTT
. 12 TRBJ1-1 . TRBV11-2 CASGEGWSEAFF TGTGCCAGCGGGGAGGGTTGGTCTGAAGCTTTCTTT
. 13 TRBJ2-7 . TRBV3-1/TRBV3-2 CASSQPGAGEQYF TGTGCCAGCAGCCAACCGGGGGCGGGAGAGCAGTACTTC
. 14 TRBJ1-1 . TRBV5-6 CASSLQWMGTEAFF TGTGCCAGCAGCTTGCAGTGGATGGGCACTGAAGCTTTCTTT
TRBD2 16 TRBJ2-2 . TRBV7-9 CASRPTSGVYTGELFF TGTGCCAGCAGACCCACTAGCGGGGTTTACACCGGGGAGCTGTTTTTT
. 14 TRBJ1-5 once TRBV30 CAWSPGAGNQPQHF TGTGCCTGGAGCCCAGGGGCGGGCAATCAGCCCCAGCATTTT
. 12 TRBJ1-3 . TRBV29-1 CAAGTAGNTIYF TGCGCCGCCGGGACGGCTGGAAACACCATATATTTT
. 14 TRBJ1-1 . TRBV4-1 CASSPREGNTEAFF TGCGCCAGCAGCCCTCGTGAGGGAAACACTGAAGCTTTCTTT
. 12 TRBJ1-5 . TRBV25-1 CASSEGGQPQHF TGTGCCAGCAGTGAGGGTGGTCAGCCCCAGCATTTT
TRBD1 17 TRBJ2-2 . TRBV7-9 CASSQDRVPPNTGELFF TGTGCCAGCAGCCAAGACAGGGTGCCCCCGAACACCGGGGAGCTGTTTTTT
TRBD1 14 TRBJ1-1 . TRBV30 CAWSAGQGVSEAFF TGTGCCTGGAGCGCGGGACAGGGAGTCTCTGAAGCTTTCTTT
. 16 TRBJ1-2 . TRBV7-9 CASSHSFGGLNYGYTF TGTGCCAGCAGTCATTCGTTCGGGGGGCTCAACTATGGCTACACCTTC
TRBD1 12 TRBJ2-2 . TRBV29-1 CSVGTGSGELFF TGCAGCGTTGGGACAGGGTCCGGGGAGCTGTTTTTT
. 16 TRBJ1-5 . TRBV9 CASSPRTVESNQPQHF TGTGCCAGCAGCCCCCGTACAGTCGAGAGCAATCAGCCCCAGCATTTT
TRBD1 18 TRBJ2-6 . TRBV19 CASSLQGALLSGANVLTF TGTGCCAGTAGCCTACAGGGGGCTTTACTATCTGGGGCCAACGTCCTGACTTTC
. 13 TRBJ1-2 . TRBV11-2 CASSPTGGYGYTF TGTGCCAGCAGCCCTACGGGGGGTTATGGCTACACCTTC
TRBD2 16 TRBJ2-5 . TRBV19 CASSIEGGGRRETQYF TGTGCCAGTAGTATAGAGGGGGGGGGAAGAAGAGAGACCCAGTACTTC
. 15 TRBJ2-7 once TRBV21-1 CASSKDEGGLYEQYF TGTGCCAGCAGCAAAGATGAGGGCGGTTTATACGAGCAGTACTTC
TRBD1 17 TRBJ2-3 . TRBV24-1 CATSDPGGQGASDTQYF TGTGCCACCAGTGACCCCGGGGGACAGGGGGCCTCAGATACGCAGTATTTT
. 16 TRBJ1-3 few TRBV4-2 CASSQDRATSGNTIYF TGTGCCAGCAGCCAAGATAGGGCGACCTCTGGAAACACCATATATTTT
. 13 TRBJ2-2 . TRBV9 CASSSTATGELFF TGTGCCAGCAGTTCCACAGCAACCGGGGAGCTGTTTTTT
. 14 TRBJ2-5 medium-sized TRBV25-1 CASSERGHQETQYF TGTGCCAGCAGTGAACGGGGGCACCAAGAGACCCAGTACTTC
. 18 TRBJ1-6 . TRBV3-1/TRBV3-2 CASSQDVGGVFYNSPLHF TGTGCCAGCAGCCAAGACGTTGGTGGAGTGTTTTATAATTCACCCCTCCACTTT
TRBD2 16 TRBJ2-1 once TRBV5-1 CASSGGLAGAYNEQFF TGCGCCAGCAGCGGCGGACTAGCGGGGGCGTACAATGAGCAGTTCTTC
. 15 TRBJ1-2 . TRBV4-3 CASSQGRNSNYGYTF TGCGCCAGCAGCCAGGGCAGAAACTCTAACTATGGCTACACCTTC
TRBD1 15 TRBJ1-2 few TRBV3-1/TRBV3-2 CASSSPTGGAFGYTF TGTGCCAGCAGCTCCCCGACAGGGGGCGCTTTTGGCTACACCTTC
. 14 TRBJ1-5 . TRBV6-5 CASSYAGGNQPQHF TGTGCCAGCAGTTACGCAGGCGGAAATCAGCCCCAGCATTTT
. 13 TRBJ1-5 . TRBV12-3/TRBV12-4 CASSSMSNQPQHF TGTGCCAGCAGTTCTATGAGCAATCAGCCCCAGCATTTT
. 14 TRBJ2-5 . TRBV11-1 CASAPGGQQETQYF TGTGCCAGCGCCCCTGGGGGGCAACAAGAGACCCAGTACTTC
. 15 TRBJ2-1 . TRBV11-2 CASSLSGLGNNEQFF TGTGCCAGCAGCTTGAGTGGGCTAGGGAACAATGAGCAGTTCTTC
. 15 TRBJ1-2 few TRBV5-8 CASSHARRHNYGYTF TGTGCCAGCAGCCACGCGAGGCGGCACAACTATGGCTACACCTTC